This entry is about one T cell receptor beta chain. The antigen is unknown. This sample is part of a study of cytomegalovirus exposure and HLA in healthy donors. Findings and caveats of the study: In vitro confirmation showed a few CMV-associated chains to be CMV antigen specific. Productive rates of about 87% or about 30% were seen for most TCR beta V segments in an earlier analysis. Immune exposure information available was restricted to CMV serostatus.

60 Vbeta and 13 Jbeta primers were used in PCR. Original processing methods: Later analysis identified some 88 million unique TCR beta chains, about 10 million shared. Only in-frame clones appear in the TCRdb table, and some are missing; sequencing was by immunoSEQ multiplex PCR. The V and J calls and clone size come from that table; D and trimming were worked out from the DNA. The repertoire has around 60,000 clones, 71% of them found once; the top ten carry 20% to 25%. V was trimmed by 0 bases and J by 4 bases, leaving 13 bases between them. The CDR3 length is 15 residues. CDR1 and CDR2 (germline): SGHTS, YDEGEE.

This clonotype was sampled from a man in his fifties or sixties in good health and CMV-seropositive. This chain links TRBV5-8 with TRBJ1-2, with D maybe TRBD1 (5 bases). Sequencing used PBMCs. CDR3 in DNA: TGTGCCAGCAGCTTGGAATTCACAGGAACCTATGGCTACACCTTC. It translates to CASSLEFTGTYGYTF.